The 27 T cell receptor beta chains below all came from one sample that was sequenced in a study of blood T cell repertoires in COVID-19. The data were produced by immunoSEQ multiplex PCR, yet TCRdb's version contains in-frame clones alone and is incomplete. The data hold a few hundred thousand clones, with approximately 91% observed a single time. Sequencing was performed on peripheral blood. The source is a woman aged 60 to 75 with acute or convalescent COVID-19.

A few counts support this clone. The genes are TRBV11-2 and TRBJ1-1; a possible D gene is TRBD1 (5 bases). CDR1 and CDR2 from the germline V gene are SGHAT and FQNNGV. This CDR3 is built from 15 residues. V lost 6 bases and J lost 4, with 18 bases in between. The CDR3 bases are TGTGCCAGCAGTATTTTGTTGGGGCAGGCCACTGAAGCTTTCTTT. It encodes CASSILLGQATEAFF.

This clone was detected only once. The V call is TRBV9, the J call TRBJ1-2, with D possibly TRBD1 on 6 matching bases. The CDR3 sequence is 15 residues long. Germline CDR1 and CDR2: SGDLS and YYNGEE. V dropped 0 bases and J dropped 2 bases, with 11 bases sitting between them. This CDR3 reads CASSVGATGNYGYTF. As DNA, the CDR3 is TGTGCCAGCAGCGTAGGAGCAACAGGGAACTATGGCTACACCTTC.

The chain has TRBV5-1 and TRBJ2-7; D might be TRBD1 (6 bases). The ends were cut back, 0 bases at V and 5 bases at J, with 9 bases in the middle. There are 13 residues in the CDR3. From germline, CDR1 is SGHRS and CDR2 YFSETQ. The CDR3 DNA is TGCGCCAGCAGCTTGGCCCACAGGGACGAGCAGTACTTC. It is translated as CASSLAHRDEQYF.

The rearrangement joins TRBV7-9 to TRBJ2-7; a weak D match, TRBD2 (5 bases). The CDR3 is 12 amino acids. Germline CDR1 SEHNR, CDR2 FQNEAQ (reference sequence). Between the trimmed V and J ends, which lost 6 bases and 7 bases, there was a span of 13 bases. The CDR3 loop reads CASSKIPGEQYF. In DNA form, the CDR3 reads TGTGCCAGCAGTAAGATCCCGGGGGAGCAGTACTTC.

The V and J genes are TRBV28 and TRBJ2-5, with TRBD1 matching over 9 bases. This CDR3 is 16 amino acids long. CDR1 and CDR2 from the germline V gene are MDHEN and SYDVKM. Losses at the gene ends were 6 bases for V and 1 base for J; bases not matched to a gene: 9. The CDR3 loop reads CASSWGTGRSQETQYF. CDR3 nucleotides: TGTGCCAGCAGCTGGGGGACAGGGCGTAGCCAAGAGACCCAGTACTTC. The variable domain in full, with the rest retrieved from reference TRBV28 and TRBJ2-5, is DVKVTQSSRYLVKRTGEKVFLECVQDMDHENMFWYRQDPGLGLRLIYFSYDVKMKEKGDIPEGYSVSREKKERFSLILESASTNQTSMYLCASSWGTGRSQETQYFGPGTRLLVL.

This clone appeared once. The rearrangement links TRBV6-5 to TRBJ1-6; 7 bases agree with TRBD1. This CDR3 spans 14 amino acids. V was clipped by 6 bases and J by 6 bases; unmatched bases: 5. CDR1 is MNHEY, CDR2 SVGAGI, per germline. CDR3 sequence (DNA): TGTGCCAGCAGCCGTGGACAGGCTAATTCACCCCTCCACTTT. Protein sequence: CASSRGQANSPLHF.

CDR3 loop: CASRSPGQGISPLHF. CDR3 bases: TGTGCCAGCAGGTCTCCGGGACAGGGGATTTCACCCCTCCACTTT. This chain links TRBV5-8 with TRBJ1-6, with 10 bases that match TRBD1. V lost 5 bases to trimming and J lost 9 bases; unmatched junction nucleotides: 8. The CDR3 runs to 15 residues. CDR1 and CDR2 (germline): SGHTS, YDEGEE. The full variable domain, rest sourced from reference TRBV5-8 and TRBJ1-6, is EAGVTQSPTHLIKTRGQQATLRCSPISGHTSVYWYQQALGLGLQFLLWYDEGEERNRGNFPPRFSGRQFPNYSSELNVNALELEDSALYLCASRSPGQGISPLHFGNGTRLTVT.

The rearrangement uses TRBV10-1 and TRBJ2-7; 10 bases agree with TRBD2. The germline CDR1 and CDR2 sequences are WNHNN and SYGVQD (reference sequence). J gave up 5 bases and V 3 bases, and 28 bases lay outside the gene matches. This CDR3 has 22 residues. The CDR3 DNA follows: TGCGCCAGCAGTGATGGTAGGGGACGGACCGGGACTAGCGCGTCAGGCGTCCACGAGCAGTACTTC. It yields the protein CASSDGRGRTGTSASGVHEQYF.

The chain's CDR3 is CASGLRLRDEQFF. CDR3 sequence (DNA): TGTGCTAGTGGTTTGAGACTCCGGGATGAGCAGTTCTTC. This chain joins TRBV12-5 and TRBJ2-1; D unclear. Germline V gives CDR1 LGHNT, CDR2 FRNRAP. V was clipped by 2 bases and J by 8 bases, with 10 bases between them. This CDR3 spans 13 amino acids.

The chain links TRBV19 to TRBJ1-4, with a tentative D call TRBD1 (6 bases). Trimming pared 2 bases from V and 8 bases from J, leaving 15 bases between. The CDR3 is made up of 15 amino acids. CDR1 and CDR2 (germline): LNHDA, SQIVND (reference sequence). For the CDR3, the DNA is TGTGCCAGTAGTATACAGGGGACAAGTGAGGAAAAACTGTTTTTT. Its translation: CASSIQGTSEEKLFF.

The count of this clone is one. CDR3 sequence reads: CASSVSRVTDTQYF. CDR3 DNA: TGCGCCAGCAGCGTTTCCAGGGTTACAGATACGCAGTATTTT. V gene TRBV5-1 combines with J gene TRBJ2-3; weak D call: TRBD1 (5 bases). The V gene's germline CDR1 is SGHRS and CDR2 YFSETQ. Trimming removed 4 bases from V and 3 bases from J, with 12 bases in between. The CDR3 consists of 14 residues.

This clone was seen more than once but under ten times. The gene calls are TRBV20-1 and TRBJ2-5, with D possibly being TRBD2 (7 bases). The CDR3 runs 14 residues. Germline CDR1 and CDR2: DFQATT and SNEGSKA (reference sequence). Trimming took off 3 bases at V and 5 bases at J, with 16 bases between the two ends. The CDR3 DNA is TGCAGTGCTAGTCGCTCCGGGGGGCCGGAGACCCAGTACTTC. It yields the protein CSASRSGGPETQYF.

Notes on this clone: This sample includes further DNA sequences coding for the same CDR3. The chain has TRBV27 and TRBJ2-7, with a possible D match to TRBD1 (6 bases). V lost 6 bases to trimming and J lost 1 base, with 13 bases between them. Germline CDR1 is MNHEY and CDR2 is SMNVEV (reference sequence). CDR3 size: 14 residues. CDR3: CASSLGQGSYEQYF. In nucleotides, the CDR3 is TGTGCCAGCAGCCTAGGGCAGGGGTCCTACGAGCAGTACTTC.

The genes are TRBV7-9 and TRBJ1-6; D may be TRBD1 (6 bases). Trimming removed 5 bases from V and 2 bases from J, with 16 bases in between. The CDR3 spans 17 residues. The germline gives CDR1 SEHNR, CDR2 FQNEAQ (reference sequence). The CDR3 DNA reads as TGTGCCAGCAGCCCTAACGACCGGGACACCTATAATTCACCCCTCCACTTT. This codes for CASSPNDRDTYNSPLHF.

The V gene is TRBV5-1, the J gene TRBJ1-2; a possible D gene is TRBD1 (6 bases). The CDR3 consists of 16 residues. Trimming removed 4 bases from V and 4 bases from J, with 20 bases in between. Looked up from germline, CDR1 is SGHRS and CDR2 is YFSETQ. In nucleotides, the CDR3 is TGCGCCAGCAGCCGATCGTCCGGGACATTAGGCTATGGCTACACCTTC. Residues: CASSRSSGTLGYGYTF.

A single count supports this clone. V and J are TRBV28 and TRBJ1-1, with D maybe TRBD1 (6 bases). Trimming stripped 7 bases from V and 4 bases from J, with 13 bases between. The CDR3 spans 13 residues. Germline-derived CDR1 and CDR2 are MDHEN and SYDVKM. The DNA of the CDR3 is TGTGCCAGCATCACAGGGACGGGCACTGAAGCTTTCTTT. Its protein is CASITGTGTEAFF.

This clone was seen just once. The gene calls are TRBV7-2 and TRBJ1-1; 8 nucleotides line up with TRBD1. J lost 5 bases, V lost 1 base, and 9 bases had no gene match. CDR1 is SGHTA, CDR2 FQGNSA, per germline. This CDR3 is built from 16 residues. CDR3 residues: CASSLGSQGVGTEAFF. The CDR3 bases are TGTGCCAGCAGCTTAGGTTCACAGGGGGTCGGGACTGAAGCTTTCTTT. The variable domain in full, completed from reference TRBV7-2 and TRBJ1-1, reads GAGVSQSPSNKVTEKGKDVELRCDPISGHTALYWYRQSLGQGLEFLIYFQGNSAPDKSGLPSDRFSAERTGGSVSTLTIQRTQQEDSAVYLCASSLGSQGVGTEAFFGQGTRLTVV.

Written as DNA, the CDR3 is TGTGCCAGCAGCTTAGGGTCTAGGCCCGATACCTCTGGGGCCAACGTCCTGACTTTC. Its translation: CASSLGSRPDTSGANVLTF. This rearrangement joins TRBV7-9 to TRBJ2-6; D is uncertain. Germline CDR1 is SEHNR and CDR2 is FQNEAQ (reference sequence). CDR3 length: 19 amino acids. V lost 1 base to trimming and J lost 0 bases, with 16 bases between them.

The gene calls are TRBV19 and TRBJ2-3; D is undetermined. This CDR3 has 15 residues. V was cut by 4 bases and J by 6 bases, with 17 bases left in between. In germline, CDR1 is LNHDA, CDR2 SQIVND (reference sequence). The CDR3 sequence is CASSNTRITDDTQYF. CDR3 nucleotides: TGTGCCAGTAGTAACACCAGGATCACAGATGATACGCAGTATTTT.

V usage is TRBV7-2 and J usage is TRBJ1-2; D possibly corresponds to TRBD1 (5 bases). Germline CDR1 SGHTA, CDR2 FQGNSA. The CDR3 runs 13 residues. V was trimmed by 6 bases and J by 10 bases, leaving 18 bases between them. CDR3 bases: TGTGCCAGCAGTTCCACCCCAGGGCCCTTCTACACCTTC. Protein product: CASSSTPGPFYTF.

This clone has just a few counts. The rearrangement links TRBV21-1 to TRBJ2-2; the table's D call, TRBD2, has no DNA check behind it. TRBV21-1 is a known pseudogene. This CDR3 spans 17 amino acids. The CDR3 sequence is CASSSLAGARGTGELFF. CDR3 coding DNA: TGTGCCAGCAGCTCGTTAGCGGGGGCTAGGGGAACCGGGGAGCTGTTTTTT.

The V call is TRBV28, the J call TRBJ2-3, with TRBD1 identical over 8 bases. The CDR3 runs 13 residues. V shed 5 bases and J 6 bases; nucleotides not matched to a gene: 4. Looked up from germline, CDR1 is MDHEN and CDR2 is SYDVKM. CDR3 protein: CASSGTGWDTQYF. CDR3 DNA sequence: TGTGCCAGCAGTGGGACAGGCTGGGATACGCAGTATTTT. Combining the CDR3 with reference TRBV28 and TRBJ2-3 gives the whole variable domain DVKVTQSSRYLVKRTGEKVFLECVQDMDHENMFWYRQDPGLGLRLIYFSYDVKMKEKGDIPEGYSVSREKKERFSLILESASTNQTSMYLCASSGTGWDTQYFGPGTRLTVL.

The chain links TRBV7-2 to TRBJ1-4; TRBD1 matches 8 bases. The J segment lost 8 bases and the V segment lost 1 base, leaving 12 bases of the junction unmatched. The CDR3 extends over 17 amino acids. CDR1 and CDR2 (germline): SGHTA, FQGNSA. The CDR3 here is CASSLGVDRGLREKLFF. DNA for the CDR3: TGTGCCAGCAGCTTAGGAGTAGACAGGGGCCTAAGAGAAAAACTGTTTTTT. The whole variable domain, filled in from reference TRBV7-2 and TRBJ1-4, reads GAGVSQSPSNKVTEKGKDVELRCDPISGHTALYWYRQSLGQGLEFLIYFQGNSAPDKSGLPSDRFSAERTGGSVSTLTIQRTQQEDSAVYLCASSLGVDRGLREKLFFGSGTQLSVL.

This clone was found once. The V and J genes are TRBV28 and TRBJ2-5; 8 positions agree with TRBD2. The CDR3 extends over 14 amino acids. The V segment lost 3 bases and the J segment 4 bases; nucleotides outside the gene matches: 4. Per the germline V gene, CDR1 is MDHEN and CDR2 is SYDVKM. The CDR3 sequence is CASSFRAGVETQYF. As DNA, the CDR3 is TGTGCCAGCAGTTTTAGAGCGGGAGTAGAGACCCAGTACTTC.

The CDR3 sequence is CASSSTGVQPQHF. In DNA, the CDR3 is TGTGCCAGCAGTTCGACAGGGGTTCAGCCCCAGCATTTT. The V gene is TRBV28, the J gene TRBJ1-5, with 8 bases fitting TRBD1. J gave up 6 bases and V 4 bases, and 2 bases lay outside the gene matches. The V gene's germline CDR1 is MDHEN and CDR2 SYDVKM. This CDR3 region has 13 residues.

CDR3 residues: CAISDNSRGQKNEQFF. In nucleotides, the CDR3 is TGTGCCATCAGTGACAACTCCAGGGGGCAGAAGAATGAGCAGTTCTTC. The chain combines TRBV10-3 with TRBJ2-1; 8 bases line up with TRBD1. V shed 3 bases and J 7 bases; nucleotides not matched to a gene: 11. This CDR3 spans 16 amino acids. CDR1 is ENHRY, CDR2 SYGVKD, per germline.

The chain recombines TRBV5-1 with TRBJ1-1; weak D call: TRBD1 (6 bases). This CDR3 is 14 amino acids long. The V and J ends lost 0 bases and 5 bases respectively, with 11 bases between them. CDR1 and CDR2 (germline): SGHRS, YFSETQ. The CDR3: CASSLEGDRTEAFF. CDR3 in DNA: TGCGCCAGCAGCTTGGAAGGAGACAGGACTGAAGCTTTCTTT.